The entry below gives a single T cell receptor (beta chain) sequence along with its context. The antigen is undetermined. The germline V gene has CDR1 KGHSY and CDR2 FQNENV. This CDR3 is built from 15 residues. Trimming pared 0 bases from V and 2 bases from J, leaving 10 bases between. This sample is part of a study of T cell responses to AZD1222 COVID-19 vaccine. The overall study: Second-dose schedules of about 4 or about 12 weeks were combined.

TCRdb's table, derived via immunoSEQ multiplex PCR, lists solely in-frame clones and lacks some. This table holds 65,000 to 100,000 clones, about 84% found once. Broader study findings: Possibly, clonal diversity was underestimated; donors were largely white British and included more females. Seropositive status at baseline applied to only six AZD1222 recipients. Scientists sampled the repertoires only once the peak T cell response had passed.

The source was peripheral blood, collected on day 0 of AZD1222 vaccination. The genes are TRBV16 and TRBJ1-2; D is unclear. The sequence came from an adult in good health. Here the CDR3 reads CASSQSGLMNYGYTF. In DNA form, the CDR3 reads TGTGCCAGCAGCCAATCTGGACTGATGAACTATGGCTACACCTTC.